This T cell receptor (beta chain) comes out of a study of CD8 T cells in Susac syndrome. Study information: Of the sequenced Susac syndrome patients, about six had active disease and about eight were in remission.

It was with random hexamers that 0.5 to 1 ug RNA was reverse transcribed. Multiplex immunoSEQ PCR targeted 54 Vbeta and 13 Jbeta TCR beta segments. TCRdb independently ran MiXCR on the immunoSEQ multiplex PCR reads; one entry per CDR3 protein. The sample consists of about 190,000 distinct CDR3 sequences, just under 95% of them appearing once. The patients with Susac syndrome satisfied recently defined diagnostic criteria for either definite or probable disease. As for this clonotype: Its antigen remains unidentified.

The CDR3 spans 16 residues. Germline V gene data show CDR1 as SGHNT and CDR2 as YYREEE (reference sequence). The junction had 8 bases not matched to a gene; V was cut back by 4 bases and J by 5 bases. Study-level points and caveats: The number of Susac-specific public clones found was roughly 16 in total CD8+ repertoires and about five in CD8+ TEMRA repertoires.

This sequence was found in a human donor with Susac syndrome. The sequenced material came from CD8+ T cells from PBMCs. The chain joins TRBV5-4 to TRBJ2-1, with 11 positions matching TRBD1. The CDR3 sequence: CASSPTGQGAHNEQFF. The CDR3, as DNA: TGTGCCAGCAGCCCGACCGGACAGGGGGCCCACAATGAGCAGTTCTTC.